One and the same sample provided the 15 T cell receptor beta chains below, sequenced in a study of shared clonotypes between healthy human individuals (dated by TCRdb to the early 2020s). The library came from the immunoSEQ multiplex PCR assay. Not all clones reach the TCRdb copy of this immuneACCESS table, which keeps in-frame sequences only. Checked studies attribute under half of the gap to unresolved V genes and leave the rest unexplained. The sample contains hundreds of thousands of clones, 92% of them found a single time. The top ten constitute roughly 22% of the sample. CD8 naive samples consisted of CD45RO-negative cells that were positively selected for CCR7, yielding a CD45RA+CCR7+ population without TemRA cells. The source material was naive CD8+ T cells sorted from blood. The label giving this sample's cell subset or site can be read as: CD45RA+CCR7+. The origin of the receptors is a man aged 25-45 years in good health.

The chain employs TRBV7-8 and TRBJ1-5; no firm D call. The CDR3 runs 15 residues. Germline loops: CDR1 SGHVS, CDR2 FQNEAQ. V was shortened by 5 bases and J by 6 bases, with 17 bases between the two germline ends. The CDR3 coding sequence is TGTGCCAGCAGCCCCGGTCTGACGCGAGGTCAGCCCCAGCATTTT. Translated: CASSPGLTRGQPQHF.

The chain carries TRBV27 and TRBJ2-7; D gene unclear. The CDR3 length is 11 residues. V lost 6 bases and J 4 bases, leaving 7 bases between the germline ends. The germline CDR1 and CDR2 sequences are MNHEY and SMNVEV (reference sequence). DNA of the CDR3: TGTGCCAGCAGATCGGGTTACGAGCAGTACTTC. It codes for CASRSGYEQYF.

The chain employs TRBV10-1 and TRBJ2-1, with 11 bases fitting TRBD2. The CDR3 has 18 residues. The trim removed 0 bases at V and 6 bases at J, leaving 10 bases unmatched. Germline loops: CDR1 WNHNN, CDR2 SYGVQD (reference sequence). In DNA form, the CDR3 reads TGCGCCAGCAGTGAGTCGAGTAGCGGGAGGGTCGGGACCAATGAGCAGTTCTTC. Translating it yields CASSESSSGRVGTNEQFF.

The chain is built from TRBV19 and TRBJ2-2; tentative D call: TRBD1 (6 bases). Germline V lookup: CDR1 LNHDA, CDR2 SQIVND (reference sequence). This CDR3 has 14 amino acids. The V and J ends lost 7 bases and 6 bases respectively, with 15 bases between them. The CDR3 region is CASTTDRPSGELFF. CDR3 nucleotide sequence: TGTGCCAGTACCACCGACAGGCCATCCGGGGAGCTGTTTTTT.

The chain is built from TRBV29-1 and TRBJ2-7; a possible D gene is TRBD1 (5 bases). The CDR3 loop spans 11 amino acids. Between the trimmed V and J ends, which lost 4 bases and 4 bases, there was a span of 8 bases. Germline V gives CDR1 SQVTM, CDR2 ANQGSEA. The CDR3 DNA sequence: TGCAGCGTTGTCCAGGGTTACGAGCAGTACTTC. Translation gives CSVVQGYEQYF.

This chain connects TRBV7-2 to TRBJ2-1; D could derive from TRBD1 or TRBD2 (7 bases each). The CDR3 totals 14 residues. The germline V gene has CDR1 SGHTA and CDR2 FQGNSA. Trimming shortened V by 4 bases and J by 5 bases, and 12 bases separated the two germline ends. The CDR3 sequence is CASSSSGGDNEQFF. CDR3 DNA sequence: TGTGCCAGCAGCTCATCAGGGGGGGACAATGAGCAGTTCTTC.

This chain uses TRBV27 with TRBJ2-1; 10 nucleotides match TRBD1. This CDR3 has 15 amino acids. V lost 4 bases and J lost 5; bases outside the gene matches: 5. The germline V gene has CDR1 MNHEY and CDR2 SMNVEV (reference sequence). DNA of the CDR3: TGTGCCAGCAGTTCCCTGGGGACAGGGGACAATGAGCAGTTCTTC. Translation: CASSSLGTGDNEQFF.

This clone has only one observation. This rearrangement joins TRBV4-1 to TRBJ2-5; tentative D call: TRBD1 (5 bases). Germline V gene data show CDR1 as MGHRA and CDR2 as YSYEKL. This CDR3 is 13 amino acids long. Trimming took off 7 bases at V and 5 bases at J, with 14 bases between the two ends. CDR3 protein: CASKQVNGETQYF. The DNA of the CDR3 is TGCGCCAGCAAACAGGTTAATGGGGAGACCCAGTACTTC.

The rearrangement uses TRBV23-1 and TRBJ1-3; D possibly corresponds to TRBD1 (5 bases). TRBV23-1 is an open reading frame whose function is uncertain. V was trimmed by 2 bases and J by 3 bases, leaving 11 bases between them. The CDR3 is 15 residues long. The CDR3 DNA is TGCGCCAGCAGTCAACCCCCCGGGGGTGGAAACACCATATATTTT. Amino acids: CASSQPPGGGNTIYF.

V is TRBV27 and J is TRBJ2-1; 8 bases are a match to TRBD2. The CDR3 has 16 amino acids. The junction had 8 bases not matched to a gene; V was cut back by 2 bases and J by 5 bases. CDR1 and CDR2 (germline): MNHEY, SMNVEV (reference sequence). The CDR3 reads CASSLGPGRADNEQFF. The CDR3 DNA follows: TGTGCCAGCAGTTTAGGCCCCGGGAGGGCCGACAATGAGCAGTTCTTC.

The chain has TRBV7-9 and TRBJ2-1; the match to TRBD2 covers 9 bases. The V segment lost 1 base and the J segment 6 bases; nucleotides outside the gene matches: 7. CDR1 and CDR2 from the germline V gene are SEHNR and FQNEAQ (reference sequence). This CDR3 spans 16 amino acids. CDR3: CASSLVGSGRPNEQFF. CDR3 in DNA: TGTGCCAGCAGCTTAGTGGGGAGCGGGAGGCCCAATGAGCAGTTCTTC.

Regarding this clone: One base away lies a much larger clone, so this may be a sequencing read error. This same CDR3 is encoded by further DNA sequences in the sample. The chain links TRBV6-6 to TRBJ2-7; the match to TRBD2 covers 8 bases. With V trimmed by 2 bases and J by 3 bases, 3 bases remained unmatched. The length of the CDR3 is 14 residues. Germline CDR1 and CDR2: MNHNY and SVGAGI (reference sequence). The CDR3 coding sequence is TGTGCCAGCAGTTACGGGGCGGGGGGCTACGAGCAGTACTTC. It translates to CASSYGAGGYEQYF.

The chain links TRBV2 to TRBJ2-3; weak D call: TRBD2 (5 bases). CDR3 length: 14 residues. The V gene's germline CDR1 is SNHLY and CDR2 FYNNEI. The germline V and J ends were trimmed by 1 base and 5 bases, with 10 bases remaining between them. CDR3 amino acids: CASSEDRGRDTQYF. The CDR3 DNA reads as TGTGCCAGCAGTGAAGATCGGGGTAGAGATACGCAGTATTTT. The full variable domain, its missing parts supplied by reference TRBV2 and TRBJ2-3, is EPEVTQTPSHQVTQMGQEVILRCVPISNHLYFYWYRQILGQKVEFLVSFYNNEISEKSEIFDDQFSVERPDGSNFTLKIRSTKLEDSAMYFCASSEDRGRDTQYFGPGTRLTVL.

The J gene is TRBJ2-7, the V gene TRBV28; D uncertain. Germline CDR1 is MDHEN and CDR2 is SYDVKM. The CDR3 sequence is 13 residues long. Trimming left V 6 bases short and J 6 bases short, with 15 bases between. CDR3 DNA sequence: TGTGCCAGCAGCTACCGGACCGGTCTCGAGCAGTACTTC. Protein: CASSYRTGLEQYF.

The chain couples TRBV2 to TRBJ1-5; 8 bases are a match to TRBD1. The CDR3 loop spans 14 amino acids. Trimming at V came to 5 bases and at J to 2 bases, leaving 2 bases not matched to a gene. The V gene's germline CDR1 is SNHLY and CDR2 FYNNEI. The CDR3 sequence: CASSPDRGNQPQHF. CDR3 DNA sequence: TGTGCCAGCAGTCCGGACAGGGGCAATCAGCCCCAGCATTTT.